This is a list of T cell receptor beta chains from one sample in a study of blood T cell repertoires in COVID-19. Clones were read by immunoSEQ multiplex PCR, and TCRdb kept only the in-frame ones, dropping some. The data hold under 250,000 clones, with 70% to 90% observed a single time. Specimen: peripheral blood. The receptor source for this set is a man aged 50 to 59 with COVID-19, enrolled during active disease. CDR3s include the opening cysteine and the closing phenylalanine or tryptophan. The D gene is left open where the match is weak. Clone size is given for some rows only: seen once, a few or many times, or a class if the clone is expanded.

TRBJ2-3	TRBV19	NA	NA	TGTGCCAGTAGTATCTATAGCGGAGTTGGGGATACGCAGTATTTT	CASSIYSGVGDTQYF
TRBJ1-3	TRBV4-2	NA	NA	TGTGCCAGCAGCCAAGATCAAGGGGCTGGAAACACCATATATTTT	CASSQDQGAGNTIYF
TRBJ2-5	TRBV28	TRBD1	NA	TGTGCCAGCACCAGCCAGACAGGGCATGAGACCCAGTACTTC	CASTSQTGHETQYF
TRBJ1-5	TRBV6-2/TRBV6-3	TRBD1	NA	TGTGCCAGCAGCCGAGGACAGGGGAATCAGCCCCAGCATTTT	CASSRGQGNQPQHF
TRBJ1-4	TRBV27	TRBD1	NA	TGTGCCAGCACCCTAAAACCTGGACAGGGGGCAAAACTGTTTTTT	CASTLKPGQGAKLFF
TRBJ2-7	TRBV19	TRBD1	few	TGTGCCAGTATGGGGGACAGGTACGAGCAGTACTTC	CASMGDRYEQYF
TRBJ2-1	TRBV29-1	TRBD2	NA	TGCAGCTTCCGACTAGCGGGAGACACTGAGCAGTTCTTC	CSFRLAGDTEQFF
TRBJ1-4	TRBV12-3/TRBV12-4	NA	NA	TGTGCCAGCAGACAACAGGGAGATGAAAAACTGTTTTTT	CASRQQGDEKLFF
TRBJ1-5	TRBV2	NA	NA	TGTGCCAGCAGTGAAGCGGAGCAGCCCCAGCATTTT	CASSEAEQPQHF
TRBJ1-1	TRBV18	NA	NA	TGTGCCAGCTCACCACCGAACAGGGAGAACACTGAAGCTTTCTTT	CASSPPNRENTEAFF
TRBJ1-4	TRBV6-5	NA	NA	TGTGCCAGCAGTTACCTTAGTAATGAAAAACTGTTTTTT	CASSYLSNEKLFF
TRBJ1-1	TRBV21-1	NA	NA	TGTGCCAGCAGCAAAAATTTTATCCCGTCGGACTCTAGCACTGAAGCTTTCTTT	CASSKNFIPSDSSTEAFF
TRBJ2-2	TRBV6-1	TRBD1	NA	TGTGCCAGCAGTGTACTGGGACAGACGATCGCCGGGGAGCTGTTTTTT	CASSVLGQTIAGELFF
TRBJ1-2	TRBV19	NA	NA	TGTGCCAGTAGTGGCAGGTGGGATCCCACGGAGGCCTATGGCTACACCTTC	CASSGRWDPTEAYGYTF
TRBJ2-1	TRBV19	NA	few	TGTGCCAGTAGTATTTTAGGGAGGAATGAGCAGTTCTTC	CASSILGRNEQFF
TRBJ2-2	TRBV21-1	NA	NA	TGTGCCAGCAGCAAAGGAAGACAAGCGAACACCGGGGAGCTGTTTTTT	CASSKGRQANTGELFF
TRBJ1-5	TRBV7-9	NA	NA	TGTGCCAGCAGCTTGAGTAGTCAGCCCCAGCATTTT	CASSLSSQPQHF
TRBJ1-2	TRBV28	NA	NA	TGTGCCAGCAGCCCCTCCGTCTATGGCTACACCTTC	CASSPSVYGYTF
TRBJ2-5	TRBV5-6	TRBD2	NA	TGTGCCAGCAGCTTGGCTAGCGGAGCAGGGGAGACCCAGTACTTC	CASSLASGAGETQYF
TRBJ2-3	TRBV2	NA	NA	TGTGCCAGCAGTGGGGGGCAGGGGAGCACAGATACGCAGTATTTT	CASSGGQGSTDTQYF
TRBJ1-3	TRBV5-1	NA	NA	TGCGCCAGCAGCTCGACCCCGGGAGGGATCTCTGGAAACACCATATATTTT	CASSSTPGGISGNTIYF
TRBJ2-7	TRBV27	TRBD1	NA	TGTGCCAGCACCTTAACAGGGGGCGCTTTGTACGAGCAGTACTTC	CASTLTGGALYEQYF
TRBJ2-3	TRBV13	NA	NA	TGTGCCAGCAGCCCAGGTGGCACAGATACGCAGTATTTT	CASSPGGTDTQYF
TRBJ1-1	TRBV19	NA	NA	TGTGCCAGTAGAGAAAGGACAGAAGCTTTCTTT	CASRERTEAFF
TRBJ1-5	TRBV6-5	NA	NA	TGTGCCACCCAGTCAGGGCAGGTGAATCAGCCCCAGCATTTT	CATQSGQVNQPQHF
TRBJ2-7	TRBV5-1	TRBD2	NA	TGCGCCAGCAGCGTGACTAGCGGGAGGGGCGAGCAGTACTTC	CASSVTSGRGEQYF
TRBJ1-4	TRBV28	NA	NA	TGTGCCAGCACCAGGGTGAGAAATGAAAAACTGTTTTTT	CASTRVRNEKLFF
TRBJ2-1	TRBV7-9	TRBD1	NA	TGTGCCAGCAGCTTCGCCAAACAGGGGGCAATCTACAATGAGCAGTTCTTC	CASSFAKQGAIYNEQFF
TRBJ1-4	TRBV28	NA	NA	TGTGCCAGCATACGGGACATCGCTAATGAAAAACTGTTTTTT	CASIRDIANEKLFF
TRBJ1-6	TRBV7-9	NA	few	TGTGCCACCCCCGCTTTAGGGGTCAATAATTCACCCCTCCACTTT	CATPALGVNNSPLHF
TRBJ2-1	TRBV6-5	TRBD1	NA	TGTGCCAGCAGTTACGACGTGGGACAGGGGGTTCATGAGCAGTTCTTC	CASSYDVGQGVHEQFF
TRBJ2-7	TRBV5-1	NA	few	TGCGCCAGCAGCCCCGGGACACTTCCGACCTACGAGCAGTACTTC	CASSPGTLPTYEQYF
TRBJ2-7	TRBV6-5	TRBD2	NA	TGTGCCAGCAGTTACTATGCTAGCGGGAGAGGCGAGCAGTACTTC	CASSYYASGRGEQYF
TRBJ2-7	TRBV7-8	TRBD2	NA	TGTGCCAGCAGCCAAGGACTAGCAAGAGGGAAGTTACGTTCCTACGAGCAGTACTTC	CASSQGLARGKLRSYEQYF
TRBJ2-3	TRBV9	NA	NA	TGTGCCAGCAGCGTAGAGGTAGCGAGCACAGATACGCAGTATTTT	CASSVEVASTDTQYF
TRBJ2-2	TRBV11-2	TRBD2	NA	TGTGCCAGCAGCTCCGGACTAGCGGGGGGCTATGTGACCGGGGAGCTGTTTTTT	CASSSGLAGGYVTGELFF
TRBJ1-3	TRBV7-8	TRBD1	NA	TGTGCCAGCAGCTTAGTACCGACAGGGGGAAACACCATATATTTT	CASSLVPTGGNTIYF
TRBJ2-3	TRBV9	TRBD2	NA	TGTGCCAGCAGCGTAGCTAGCGGGGTTACAGATACGCAGTATTTT	CASSVASGVTDTQYF
TRBJ1-4	TRBV25-1	NA	NA	TGTGCCAGCACCCCCAAAGGGGAAACTAATGAAAAACTGTTTTTT	CASTPKGETNEKLFF
TRBJ1-2	TRBV6-5	TRBD1	NA	TGTGCCAGCAGCCAGTTCGGACAGGACACCTATGGCTACACCTTC	CASSQFGQDTYGYTF
TRBJ1-4	TRBV9	NA	NA	TGTGCCAGCAGCGTAGACACAAGGAGTAATGAAAAACTGTTTTTT	CASSVDTRSNEKLFF
TRBJ1-2	TRBV4-2	TRBD1	NA	TGTGCCAGCAGCCAAGACACAGGGGGACTTGGTGGCTACACCTTC	CASSQDTGGLGGYTF
TRBJ1-1	TRBV6-2/TRBV6-3	NA	NA	TGTGCCAGCAGCTTCGGGAGCGCTGAAGCTTTCTTT	CASSFGSAEAFF
TRBJ2-5	TRBV12-3/TRBV12-4	NA	NA	TGTGCCAGCAGCGCGACTCGCGAGACCCAGTACTTC	CASSATRETQYF
TRBJ1-6	TRBV28	TRBD1	NA	TGTGCCAGCAGTTTAGGCAGATTGCCGATCCAGGGGGCTTATTCACCCCTCCACTTT	CASSLGRLPIQGAYSPLHF
TRBJ2-1	TRBV10-3	TRBD1	NA	TGTGCCATCGCACCCCCGGGACAGGGGAATGAGCAGTTCTTC	CAIAPPGQGNEQFF
TRBJ1-1	TRBV6-5	NA	once	TGTGCCAGCAGTCCCATCACTGAAGCTTTCTTT	CASSPITEAFF
TRBJ1-5	TRBV19	TRBD1	NA	TGTGCCAGTAGTATGGGTTCCGGGACAGGGACCTATCAGCCCCAGCATTTT	CASSMGSGTGTYQPQHF